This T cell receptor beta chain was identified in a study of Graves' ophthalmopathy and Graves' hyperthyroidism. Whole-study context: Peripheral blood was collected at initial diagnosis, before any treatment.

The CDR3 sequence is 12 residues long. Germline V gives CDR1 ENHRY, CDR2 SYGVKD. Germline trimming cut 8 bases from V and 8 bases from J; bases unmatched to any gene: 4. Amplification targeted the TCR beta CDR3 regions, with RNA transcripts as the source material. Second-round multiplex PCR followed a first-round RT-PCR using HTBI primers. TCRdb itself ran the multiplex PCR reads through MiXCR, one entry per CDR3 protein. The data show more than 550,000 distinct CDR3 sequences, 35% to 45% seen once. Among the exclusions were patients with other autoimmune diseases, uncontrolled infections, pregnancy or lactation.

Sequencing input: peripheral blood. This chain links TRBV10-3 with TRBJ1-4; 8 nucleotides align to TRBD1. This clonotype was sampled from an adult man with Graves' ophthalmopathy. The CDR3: CAIGQGGEKLFF. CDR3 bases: TGTGCCATCGGACAGGGCGGAGAAAAACTGTTTTTT.